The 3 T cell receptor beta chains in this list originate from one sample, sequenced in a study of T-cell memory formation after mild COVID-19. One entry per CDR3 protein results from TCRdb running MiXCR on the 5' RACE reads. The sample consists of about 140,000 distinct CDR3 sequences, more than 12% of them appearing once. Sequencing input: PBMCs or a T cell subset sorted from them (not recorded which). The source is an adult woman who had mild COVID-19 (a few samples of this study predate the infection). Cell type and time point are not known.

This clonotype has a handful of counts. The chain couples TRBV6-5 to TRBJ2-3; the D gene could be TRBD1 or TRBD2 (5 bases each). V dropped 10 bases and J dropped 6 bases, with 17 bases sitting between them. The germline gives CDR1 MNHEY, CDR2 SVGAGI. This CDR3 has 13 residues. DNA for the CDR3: TGTGCCACTTTCCGGGGCCCGGAGGATACGCAGTATTTT. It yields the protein CATFRGPEDTQYF.

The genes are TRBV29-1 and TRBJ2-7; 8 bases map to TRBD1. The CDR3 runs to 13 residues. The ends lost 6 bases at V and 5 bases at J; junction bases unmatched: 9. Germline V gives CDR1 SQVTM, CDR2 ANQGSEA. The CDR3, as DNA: TGCAGCGTAGCTAGTGGACAGGGTGACGAGCAGTACTTC. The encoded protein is CSVASGQGDEQYF.

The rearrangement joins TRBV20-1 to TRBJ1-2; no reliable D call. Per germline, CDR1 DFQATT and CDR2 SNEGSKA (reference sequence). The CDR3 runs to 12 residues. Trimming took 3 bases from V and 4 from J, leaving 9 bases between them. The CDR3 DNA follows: TGCAGTGCTAGTAGGCAGGTCTATGGCTACACCTTC. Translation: CSASRQVYGYTF.